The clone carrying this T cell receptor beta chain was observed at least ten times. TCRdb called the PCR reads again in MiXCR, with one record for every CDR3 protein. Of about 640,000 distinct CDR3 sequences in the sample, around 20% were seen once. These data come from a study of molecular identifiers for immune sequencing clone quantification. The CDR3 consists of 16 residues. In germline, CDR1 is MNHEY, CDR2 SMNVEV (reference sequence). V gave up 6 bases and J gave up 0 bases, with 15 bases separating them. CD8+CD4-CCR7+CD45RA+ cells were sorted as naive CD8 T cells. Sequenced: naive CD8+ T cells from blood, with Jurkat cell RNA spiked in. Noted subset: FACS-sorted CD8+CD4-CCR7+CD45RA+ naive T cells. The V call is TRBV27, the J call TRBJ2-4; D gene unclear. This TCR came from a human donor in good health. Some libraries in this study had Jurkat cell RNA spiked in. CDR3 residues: CASSPPRGVAKNIQYF. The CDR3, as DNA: TGTGCCAGCAGCCCTCCCCGTGGAGTAGCCAAAAACATTCAGTACTTC.